The present entry profiles one TCR beta chain with its context. Antigen specificity is unknown. The entry originates in a study of identical twins. Study-wide results and caveats: Insertions were fewer in abundant cord blood beta clonotypes, whereas memory repertoires showed none of this pattern.

Template switching introduced a universal primer site, and the cDNA bore unique molecular identifiers. TCRdb used MiXCR to reprocess the 5' RACE reads, holding one entry per CDR3 protein. The table records approximately 700,000 distinct CDR3 sequences, roughly 20% of them present only once. The CDR3 length is 13 residues. Germline V gives CDR1 WSHSY, CDR2 SAAADI. V lost 7 bases to trimming and J lost 6 bases, with 13 bases between them. This sample also appeared in a second study, on T cells expressing NK-cell markers. From that second work: Researchers got TCR beta repertoires out of sorted CD3+CD56+NKG2C+, CD3+CD56+NKG2C- and CD3+CD56-NKG2C+ T cells.

The specimen sequenced was PBMCs. The rearrangement uses TRBV10-2 and TRBJ2-1; D may match TRBD1 or TRBD2 (5 bases each). This clonotype was sampled from a woman between 18 and 29 years old in good health. The CDR3 protein is CASTWDRLNEQFF. The CDR3 region has the DNA TGCGCCAGCACTTGGGACCGTCTCAATGAGCAGTTCTTC.